A selection of T cell receptor beta chains follows, all from one sample in a study of control samples from healthy donors and cancer patients. Only in-frame clones appear in the TCRdb table, and some are missing; sequencing was by immunoSEQ multiplex PCR. The repertoire consists of approximately 100,000 clones, with 85% to 90% occurring once and the leading ten covering about 8%. Sequenced material: blood. The origin of the receptors is a young man in good health. Both conserved end residues are part of each CDR3. The D gene is left open where the match is weak. Some rows mark clone size as missing; the rest say once, few, many or name a class of expanded clone.

J,V,size,D,DNA,CDR3
TRBJ2-3,TRBV9,NA,NA,TGTGCCAGCAGCGTGGGGACCCTTGTGGATACGCAGTATTTT,CASSVGTLVDTQYF
TRBJ2-2,TRBV5-1,NA,NA,TGCGCCAGCAGCTTAAGTCTAACAATCACCGGGGAGCTGTTTTTT,CASSLSLTITGELFF
TRBJ1-2,TRBV29-1,NA,NA,TGCAGCGTTGAAGATGGCGTGTCGTATGGCTACACCTTC,CSVEDGVSYGYTF
TRBJ1-1,TRBV18,NA,NA,TGTGCCAGCTCACCACGTAGGAACACTGAAGCTTTCTTT,CASSPRRNTEAFF
TRBJ2-1,TRBV5-5,NA,NA,TGTGCCAGCAGTATGGGGGGGCCACTCTACGATGAGCAGTTCTTC,CASSMGGPLYDEQFF
TRBJ2-2,TRBV6-5,NA,NA,TGTGCCAGCAGTTCTCGGGACCCCGGGGAGCTGTTTTTT,CASSSRDPGELFF
TRBJ2-5,TRBV9,NA,TRBD2,TGTGCCAGCAGTAGCGGGCGCCAAGAGACCCAGTACTTC,CASSSGRQETQYF
TRBJ2-5,TRBV6-6,NA,TRBD1,TGTGCCAGCAGTTACTCGAAAGGGACAGGGTTGGAGACCCAGTACTTC,CASSYSKGTGLETQYF
TRBJ1-3,TRBV6-5,NA,NA,TGTGCCAGCAGAAGCTCTGGAAACACCATATATTTT,CASRSSGNTIYF
TRBJ1-1,TRBV5-5,NA,TRBD1,TGTGCCAGCAGCCGGTTGTTAGACAGGGAGAACACTGAAGCTTTCTTT,CASSRLLDRENTEAFF
TRBJ1-1,TRBV15,NA,NA,TGTGCCACCAGCAGAGAAGAGGGGAACACTGAAGCTTTCTTT,CATSREEGNTEAFF
TRBJ1-1,TRBV14,few,NA,TGTGCCAGCAGCCAAGACCCAAGCCCCCAGTCGAACACTGAAGCTTTCTTT,CASSQDPSPQSNTEAFF
TRBJ1-1,TRBV6-8,few,NA,TGTGCCAGCAGCCCCACTAAAAATACAGGGAGGGCTGAAGCTTTCTTT,CASSPTKNTGRAEAFF
TRBJ2-5,TRBV24-1,NA,TRBD1,TGTGCCACCAGTGATTCACAGGGGTTGGGAGAGACCCAGTACTTC,CATSDSQGLGETQYF